These T cell receptor beta chains were read from a single sample in a study of blood T cell repertoires in COVID-19. The assay was immunoSEQ multiplex PCR, and TCRdb's table has in-frame clones only and misses some. The top ten hold 5.1% of the sample, which has 210,000 or so clones, approximately 84% seen once. Input material: peripheral blood. The source of these receptors is a woman aged 70-85 years with active or convalescent COVID-19. CDR3s include the opening cysteine and the closing phenylalanine or tryptophan. A D gene is named only where the DNA matches it firmly. The size of a clone is reported for some rows only, either as once, few or many, or as a class for expanded clones.

.,TRBV5-1,.,TRBJ2-6,CASSHSGANVLTF,TGCGCCAGCAGCCACTCTGGGGCCAACGTCCTGACTTTC
.,TRBV21-1,.,TRBJ1-5,CASSSDRDNNQPQHF,TGTGCCAGCAGCTCCGACCGGGACAACAATCAGCCCCAGCATTTT
TRBD1,TRBV28,few,TRBJ1-5,CASSSQGQPNQPQHF,TGTGCCAGCAGTTCCCAGGGACAGCCCAATCAGCCCCAGCATTTT
.,TRBV5-5,.,TRBJ1-6,CASSEVGGNNSPLHF,TGTGCCAGCAGCGAGGTCGGGGGGAATAATTCACCCCTCCACTTT
TRBD2,TRBV19,.,TRBJ2-2,CATVTSGVNTGELFF,TGTGCCACTGTGACTAGCGGGGTGAACACCGGGGAGCTGTTTTTT
TRBD1,TRBV4-2,few,TRBJ1-6,CASSLRTGDSPLHF,TGTGCCAGCAGCCTTCGGACAGGGGATTCACCCCTCCACTTT
.,TRBV24-1,.,TRBJ2-7,CATSDSGPGVYEQYF,TGTGCCACCAGTGATTCAGGGCCAGGAGTATACGAGCAGTACTTC
.,TRBV11-1,.,TRBJ2-4,CASSLEAGAENIQYF,TGTGCCAGCAGCTTAGAGGCGGGGGCTGAAAACATTCAGTACTTC
.,TRBV20-1,.,TRBJ2-5,CSASRGRETQYF,TGCAGTGCTAGTCGGGGTCGGGAGACCCAGTACTTC
TRBD1,TRBV19,.,TRBJ2-7,CASSIRGPGQYNQVDEQYF,TGTGCCAGTAGTATACGCGGCCCGGGACAGTATAACCAAGTCGACGAGCAGTACTTC
.,TRBV7-9,.,TRBJ2-1,CASSPSAGINEQFF,TGTGCCAGCAGCCCCTCCGCGGGGATCAATGAGCAGTTCTTC
TRBD2,TRBV30,few,TRBJ2-2,CAWSDKTSDYTGELFF,TGTGCCTGGAGTGACAAGACTAGCGACTACACCGGGGAGCTGTTTTTT
.,TRBV23-1,once,TRBJ2-4,CASSQSIKKAKRGAKNIQYF,TGCGCCAGCAGTCAATCTATCAAGAAAGCGAAACGGGGGGCCAAAAACATTCAGTACTTC
.,TRBV10-2,.,TRBJ2-3,CASSEWSNLPGDTQYF,TGCGCCAGCAGTGAGTGGTCAAACCTCCCGGGAGATACGCAGTATTTT
TRBD1,TRBV7-2,few,TRBJ2-1,CASTPGTGISNEQFF,TGTGCCAGCACCCCAGGGACAGGGATATCCAATGAGCAGTTCTTC
TRBD2,TRBV15,.,TRBJ2-1,CATRTSGRYEQFF,TGTGCCACCAGGACTAGCGGGAGGTACGAGCAGTTCTTC
TRBD2,TRBV7-9,.,TRBJ2-1,CASSLYIGTSGVYNEQFF,TGTGCCAGCAGCTTATATATTGGGACTAGCGGGGTTTACAATGAGCAGTTCTTC
.,TRBV6-6,.,TRBJ2-3,CASTRGSTDTQYF,TGTGCCAGCACTCGGGGCAGCACAGATACGCAGTATTTT
TRBD1,TRBV7-9,.,TRBJ1-4,CASSFLTGSNEKLFF,TGTGCCAGCAGCTTCTTGACAGGGTCTAATGAAAAACTGTTTTTT
TRBD2,TRBV3-1/TRBV3-2,.,TRBJ2-1,CASSLRGLAGANEQFF,TGTGCCAGCAGCTTACGGGGACTAGCGGGAGCCAATGAGCAGTTCTTC
TRBD1,TRBV3-1/TRBV3-2,once,TRBJ2-5,CASSRWTGEETQYF,TGTGCCAGCAGCCGCTGGACAGGGGAGGAGACCCAGTACTTC
.,TRBV7-3,.,TRBJ2-1,CASSSTSTGNNEQFF,TGTGCCAGCAGCTCCACATCTACAGGGAACAATGAGCAGTTCTTC
TRBD1,TRBV29-1,.,TRBJ2-3,CSVVDRATDTQYF,TGCAGCGTTGTGGACAGGGCTACAGATACGCAGTATTTT
.,TRBV19,.,TRBJ2-1,CASSNRQVSYNEQFF,TGTGCCAGTAGTAATAGGCAGGTCTCCTACAATGAGCAGTTCTTC
TRBD2,TRBV11-2,.,TRBJ2-3,CASSLRLLAGGADTQYF,TGTGCCAGCAGCTTACGGCTACTAGCGGGAGGAGCAGATACGCAGTATTTT
TRBD1,TRBV3-1/TRBV3-2,.,TRBJ1-6,CASSLRQGGGPLHF,TGTGCCAGCAGCCTCAGACAGGGGGGGGGACCCCTCCACTTT
TRBD1,TRBV4-1,.,TRBJ1-6,CASSQDVRGSSYNSPLHF,TGCGCCAGCAGCCAAGATGTCAGGGGGAGCTCCTATAATTCACCCCTCCACTTT
TRBD1,TRBV5-1,.,TRBJ1-6,CASSHGTGDSPLHF,TGCGCCAGCAGCCACGGGACAGGGGACTCACCCCTCCACTTT
TRBD1,TRBV18,.,TRBJ1-1,CASSRDRGTMNTEAFF,TGTGCCAGCTCACGAGACAGGGGGACTATGAACACTGAAGCTTTCTTT
.,TRBV28,.,TRBJ1-4,CASKAGGGEKLFF,TGTGCCAGCAAGGCCGGGGGAGGGGAAAAACTGTTTTTT
.,TRBV5-1,few,TRBJ1-5,CASSLGDKNQPQHF,TGCGCCAGCAGCTTAGGGGACAAAAATCAGCCCCAGCATTTT
TRBD1,TRBV28,.,TRBJ1-2,CASRMGIRTGRNYGYTF,TGTGCCAGCAGAATGGGAATAAGGACAGGGAGAAACTATGGCTACACCTTC
TRBD1,TRBV27,.,TRBJ1-5,CASGGQNNQPQHF,TGTGCCAGCGGGGGACAGAACAATCAGCCCCAGCATTTT
TRBD1,TRBV19,.,TRBJ1-6,CASTRGSSPLHF,TGTGCCAGTACCAGGGGGAGCTCACCCCTCCACTTT
.,TRBV9,.,TRBJ2-7,CASSVASRSYEQYF,TGTGCCAGCAGCGTAGCATCCAGGTCCTACGAGCAGTACTTC
.,TRBV4-1,few,TRBJ2-5,CASSQDGGPDPGTQYF,TGCGCCAGCAGCCAAGATGGTGGCCCAGACCCGGGAACCCAGTACTTC
TRBD2,TRBV7-3,.,TRBJ2-3,CASSQNPSGVSTDTQYF,TGTGCCAGCTCTCAAAACCCTAGCGGAGTTAGCACAGATACGCAGTATTTT
.,TRBV20-1,.,TRBJ1-3,CSAGGGNTIYF,TGCAGTGCTGGGGGGGGAAACACCATATATTTT
.,TRBV3-1/TRBV3-2,once,TRBJ1-5,CASSRRDSNQPQHF,TGTGCCAGCAGCCGGAGGGATAGCAATCAGCCCCAGCATTTT
TRBD1,TRBV2,.,TRBJ2-5,CASSLQGAIQETQYF,TGTGCCAGCAGTCTTCAGGGGGCGATCCAAGAGACCCAGTACTTC
.,TRBV3-1/TRBV3-2,few,TRBJ1-5,CASSRDISNQPQHF,TGTGCCAGCAGCCGGGACATAAGCAATCAGCCCCAGCATTTT
.,TRBV21-1,.,TRBJ2-7,CARSGGAYEQYF,TGTGCCAGGTCAGGGGGCGCGTACGAGCAGTACTTC
.,TRBV24-1,.,TRBJ2-7,CATSDRQRSSYEQYF,TGTGCCACCAGTGATCGACAGAGATCCTCCTACGAGCAGTACTTC
TRBD1,TRBV7-9,.,TRBJ2-5,CASSLGQGLQETQYF,TGTGCCAGCAGCCTAGGACAGGGGTTACAAGAGACCCAGTACTTC
TRBD1,TRBV7-9,.,TRBJ2-5,CASSSTGGLRQETQYF,TGTGCCAGCAGCTCAACAGGGGGGTTAAGACAAGAGACCCAGTACTTC
.,TRBV20-1,.,TRBJ2-5,CSASIKETQYF,TGCAGTGCTAGTATAAAAGAGACCCAGTACTTC
.,TRBV2,few,TRBJ2-1,CASSSATSSLNEQFF,TGTGCCAGCAGCTCAGCGACTAGTTCCCTTAATGAGCAGTTCTTC
.,TRBV6-5,.,TRBJ2-7,CASSYAGYHEQYF,TGTGCCAGCAGTTACGCCGGGTACCACGAGCAGTACTTC
TRBD2,TRBV12-3/TRBV12-4,.,TRBJ2-7,CASRTSGSYEQYF,TGTGCCAGCAGGACTAGCGGGAGCTACGAGCAGTACTTC
.,TRBV5-1,.,TRBJ1-3,CASSSSGGRGNTIYF,TGCGCCAGCAGCAGCTCGGGGGGACGCGGAAACACCATATATTTT
.,TRBV28,.,TRBJ2-7,CASKTGTSYEQYF,TGTGCCAGCAAAACAGGGACATCCTACGAGCAGTACTTC
TRBD2,TRBV5-4,.,TRBJ2-1,CASSAGLAASSYNEQFF,TGTGCCAGCAGCGCTGGACTAGCGGCTAGCTCCTACAATGAGCAGTTCTTC
.,TRBV3-1/TRBV3-2,.,TRBJ1-3,CASSQDGQVSGNTIYF,TGTGCCAGCAGCCAAGATGGGCAGGTCTCTGGAAACACCATATATTTT
.,TRBV3-1/TRBV3-2,.,TRBJ2-3,CASSQRGSTDTQYF,TGTGCCAGCAGCCAACGGGGGTCCACAGATACGCAGTATTTT
.,TRBV5-4,few,TRBJ1-1,CASSPGLNQPTEAFF,TGTGCCAGCAGCCCCGGACTCAACCAGCCCACTGAAGCTTTCTTT
TRBD1,TRBV5-4,.,TRBJ1-3,CASRKQGGDSGNTIYF,TGTGCCAGCAGAAAACAGGGGGGGGACTCTGGAAACACCATATATTTT
TRBD2,TRBV19,once,TRBJ2-1,CASSPLIAGRSEQFF,TGTGCCAGTAGTCCCTTAATAGCGGGACGCAGTGAGCAGTTCTTC